This T cell receptor (beta chain) was recorded in a study of breast tumors, draining lymph nodes, adjacent tissues. One entry per CDR3 protein, called by TCRdb with MiXCR from the multiplex PCR reads. The repertoire holds 150,000 to 200,000 distinct CDR3 sequences, with around 33% as singletons. Samples came from axillary lymph nodes draining the breast cancer. In its sample, this clonotype was seen many times. The material sequenced was axillary lymph node tissue. This clonotype was obtained from a female donor with breast cancer. Some clones in this sample may be carry-over from other donors' samples.

The CDR3 here is CAWSDYGSSGNTIYF. In nucleotides, the CDR3 is TGTGCCTGGAGTGACTACGGGTCCTCTGGAAACACCATATATTTT. J is TRBJ1-3 and V is TRBV30; D is unclear. CDR3 length: 15 residues. Germline CDR1 is GTSNPN and CDR2 is SVGIG (reference sequence). The V gene lost 1 base and the J gene lost 0 bases, with 10 bases spanning the gap.